The following is a TCR beta chain sequence with its context. The antigen it binds to is not known. Base qualities are not provided; no much larger clone lies one nucleotide away. This sample is drawn from a study of cytomegalovirus exposure and HLA in healthy donors (dated by TCRdb to 2017 to 2019). Some background on the complete study: An earlier analysis of several hundred of the donors reported 250 to 300 Gb of sequence data and roughly 110 million unique TCR beta sequences from 150 million to 200 million T cells. The genetic ancestry cluster associated with self-reported Caucasian donors included 81% of the approximately 400 genotyped donors. Alongside the repertoire data, information on donor age, sex, ethnicity and CMV serostatus was compiled. Along with the approximately 700-subject first cohort, a separate validation cohort of 120 different subjects was used. Class I and class II HLA loci were covered by the typing at four-digit resolution. All discovery cohort repertoires had been generated using a single sequencing platform. Several DR-DQ haplotypes were handled as single units for association and clustering because linkage in the cohort was strong. The study combined high-throughput TCR immunosequencing, statistical association of individual TCRs with disease status, and machine learning to predict cytomegalovirus infection status. The study aimed to test whether cataloging public T cell receptors could reveal signatures of past pathogen exposure. A later analysis re-analyzed previously published TCR beta repertoires from roughly 600 donors and added high-resolution HLA genotyping to study TCR occurrence patterns. A later genetic analysis used genome-wide SNP genotypes for about 60% of the roughly 700 donors, treating that subset as a discovery cohort. The later analysis used no new phenotypic data to find candidate immune exposures, relying instead on TCR beta sequences and their occurrence across donors. An early release covering roughly 640 HLA-typed donors comprised about 320 gigabases of sequencing data and around 86 million unique TCR sequences. Across approximately 400 genotyped donors of the cohort, an average of 235,054 unique TCR beta nucleotide sequences per donor were sequenced, and 15% to 20% of those sequences were non-productive. An earlier analysis of several hundred of the donors applied high-throughput TCR beta sequencing to assess whether each TCR beta V gene segment acted as functional or pseudogenic. The study profiled the T cell repertoires of 666 subjects by immunosequencing and related them to cytomegalovirus serostatus. Typing coverage varied by locus: 629-630 donors for A, B, C, DRB1 and DQB1; 500 to 550 for DQA1; approximately 610 for DPA1; more than 450 for DPB1. General study outcomes and caveats: Because the 87-base-pair reads could not distinguish some IMGT-functional V segments, including TRBV6-2 and TRBV6-3, those segments were excluded. HLA typing was unavailable for some donors at each locus, so association tests used only the typed subset. The authors suggested that the approach could potentially be generalized to other disease states and immunological phenotypes. In both the original and validation cohorts, the classifier was reported to diagnose cytomegalovirus status with high specificity and sensitivity. V-gene and J-gene trimming of TCR beta chains was associated with a missense DCLRE1C variant in a later genetic analysis, and the association was replicated in an independent cohort. Most TCR sequences were seen in very few donors, while some public TCRs were found in many individuals. A few of the identified cytomegalovirus-associated TCR beta chains were confirmed in vitro to be specific for cytomegalovirus antigens. A further reported finding was that TCR beta sequences accurately predicted the HLA-A and HLA-B alleles for most subjects in the first cohort. Around 16 rarely observed V segments, including chromosome 9 orphons, were excluded from the earlier analysis of some 590 of the donors because counts were too low. The study gave a list of under 200 TCR beta chains associated with cytomegalovirus. A later analysis associated 16,951 TCR beta sequences with specific HLA alleles at a false discovery rate of 0.05. In a later genetic analysis, fewer N-insertions in productive TCRs were reported among donors in an Asian-associated ancestry cluster than the roughly 710-donor mean. In a later analysis, TCR association rates were found to vary across HLA loci, with the most associated TCRs seen for DRB1 alleles and the fewest for HLA-C alleles. Compared with equally common non-associated chains, HLA-associated TCR beta chains in a later analysis were more clonally expanded and had lower generation probabilities. A later analysis found that most CMV-associated TCR beta chains appeared HLA-restricted, with HLA associations seemingly driven largely by CMV exposure. Correlated functional status among segregating V segments might be attributable to linkage disequilibrium, but an unknown experimental factor could not be ruled out. The presence/absence analyses assumed that sequencing depth was roughly uniform across donors, and that assumption may not be true. When HLA alleles, especially DR and DQ, strongly co-occurred, attributing TCR associations to individual alleles was difficult. For the cohort, immune exposure information was limited to CMV serostatus. In this cohort, only TCR beta chains were sequenced, and detectable features were limited by the absence of alpha or paired-chain data. An earlier analysis of approximately 540 of the donors showed that most TCR beta V segments appeared in productive rearrangements either about 87% or about 30% of the time, which broadly matched IMGT annotations. In a later analysis, several top co-occurrence clusters were reported to appear linked to parvovirus B19, influenza, CMV and Epstein-Barr virus. A group of highly shared sequence variants was considered likely to be a technical artifact of the sequencing pipeline.

The cohort was made up of hundreds of healthy bone marrow donors. Cohort members were all nominally healthy when sampled, although unrecorded immune exposures were likely present. The donor tested CMV seronegative and was one of the 352 seronegative cohort members. Each donor provided a peripheral blood sample, and peripheral blood mononuclear cells were used for TCR beta sequencing. Genomic DNA extraction from the blood cell samples was performed with the Qiagen DNeasy Blood Extraction Kit. V is reduced by 3 bases and J by 1 base, leaving a spacing of 6 bases between them. The CDR3 holds 13 amino acids from the cysteine to the phenylalanine. Only CDR3 DNA remains: 39 bases, in frame from the first base. The germline V gene (reference sequence) specifies MNHEY as CDR1 and SMNVEV as CDR2. The library relied on the immunoSEQ multiplex PCR assay. For the multiplex PCR, a mixture combining 60 forward primers for TCR Vbeta segments and 13 reverse primers for TCR Jbeta segments was used. A multiplex PCR assay on genomic DNA amplified the CDR3 region of rearranged TCR beta genes. The Illumina HiSeq System was used to sequence the amplified TCR beta libraries as 87-base-pair reads. As for the original processing: In a later analysis, 70 million to 95 million unique TCR beta chains were counted across the 500 to 700 repertoires, and around 11 million of these chains were shared by at least two donors. Raw reads were error-corrected and collapsed into unique sequences with a nearest-neighbor algorithm that merged closely related sequences to remove PCR and sequencing errors. V, D and J gene segments were assigned by aligning CDR3 sequences to IMGT reference sequences. For a sequence to be retained, a match of at least six nucleotides to both a V gene segment and a J gene segment was required. A rearrangement counted as productive if the CDR3 had no stop codons and remained in frame with V and J, and every other rearrangement counted as non-productive. Following IMGT convention, CDR3 was defined as the stretch from the second conserved V-encoded cysteine to the conserved J-encoded phenylalanine. Sequences without an unambiguous match to a single V gene segment were excluded from the earlier analysis of about 600 of the donors. An earlier analysis of some 610 of the donors called V segments functional above 56.7% productive rearrangements and segregating when the between-donor standard deviation exceeded 5%. To diagnose cytomegalovirus status from the catalog of TCR beta chain sequences, a statistical classification framework was built. V and J gene assignment, in a later analysis, came from comparing TCR nucleotide sequences with IMGT/GENE-DB human TR gene sequences. A later analysis assigned CDR3 sequences and most-parsimonious VDJ recombination scenarios with the TCRdist pipeline. In a later analysis, every TCR beta chain was defined by the combination of its CDR3 amino acid sequence and its V-gene family, and reads without a unique V-gene family were dropped. As a way to deal with suspected cross-contamination and a sequencing artifact, a later analysis dropped 450 to 600 nucleotide sequences that were highly shared and had low generation probability. In a later analysis, a clonal expansion index for each public chain was calculated from normalized within-repertoire ranks of inferred template counts. In a later analysis, generation probabilities were computed with a VDJ recombination model fitted to out-of-frame rearrangements, and the resulting probabilities were checked against IGoR. Hypergeometric tests were used in a later analysis to score TCR-TCR, TCR-HLA and TCR-CMV co-occurrence, with a repertoire-size bias correction applied to the TCR pairs. In a later analysis, false discovery rates were estimated by permuting HLA or CMV assignments 20 times. In a later analysis, co-occurring TCRs were grouped using DBSCAN, and TCRdist sequence similarity was added for clustering within HLA-allele-positive subsets. Repertoires with fewer than 30,000 or more than 120,000 public chains, plus five repertoires with anomalous nucleotide sharing, were excluded from co-occurrence clustering. TCRdb retrieved this table from immuneACCESS and kept in-frame rearrangements only. Not all clones are present; in checked studies, unresolved V genes account for under half, and no reason is known for the remainder. V, J and clone size derive from that table, while D and trimming were established from the DNA sequence. The sample table shows 150,000 to 170,000 clones, and around 75% are seen once. The biggest ten clones account for 1.3% to 1.5% of the sample.

The sequence came from a man aged 18 to 30 in good health and CMV-seronegative. The sample taken for sequencing was PBMCs. This chain is built from TRBV27 and TRBJ1-1; tentative D gene TRBD1, with 6 bases matching. The sequenced DNA is TGTGCCAGCAGTTTGGACAGGAACACTGAAGCTTTCTTT. Its protein reads: CASSLDRNTEAFF.